These 18 T cell receptor beta chains came from one sample sequenced in a study of beta chain features in type 1 diabetes. General study points: Shortening that was moderate but significant affected the TCRB CDR3s of Type 1 diabetes patients in all four CD4+ subsets.

What was sequenced were expressed TCRB transcripts, since all of the isolated RNA had been reverse transcribed. Produced via immunoSEQ multiplex PCR; TCRdb's table is partial and in-frame only. The sample has some 660,000 clones, more than 12% seen once. These receptors have no identified antigens. The sample comprised naive CD4+ T cells from blood. Receptors were obtained from a man younger than 35 with type 1 diabetes.

This clone has only a few counts. The rearrangement links TRBV29-1 to TRBJ2-3; tentatively, D is TRBD2 (5 bases). The CDR3 runs 10 residues. V was cut by 8 bases and J by 6 bases, with 9 bases left in between. CDR1 and CDR2 (germline): SQVTM, ANQGSEA. The CDR3 protein is CSSRGDTQYF. Written as DNA, the CDR3 is TGCAGCTCCCGAGGGGATACGCAGTATTTT.

Only a few counts were recorded for this clone. The chain uses TRBV29-1 and TRBJ2-2, with 8 nucleotides matching TRBD1. This CDR3 contains 14 residues. Trimming at V came to 7 bases and at J to 0 bases, leaving 4 bases not matched to a gene. Germline V gene sequence: CDR1 SQVTM, CDR2 ANQGSEA. CDR3 nucleotides: TGCAGCGCTGGACAGGGAGCGAACACCGGGGAGCTGTTTTTT. Translation gives CSAGQGANTGELFF.

This clone was counted a few times. V is TRBV7-2 and J is TRBJ1-5; D may be TRBD1 (6 bases). The CDR3 runs 15 residues. V gave up 3 bases and J gave up 8 bases, with 17 bases separating them. Germline CDR1 and CDR2: SGHTA and FQGNSA. The CDR3 DNA reads as TGTGCCAGCAGCTTTCTCGGGGGGCAAAGGGAGCCCCAGCATTTT. Amino acid sequence: CASSFLGGQREPQHF.

The chain combines TRBV4-2 with TRBJ2-1, with 11 bases matching TRBD2. Trimming at V came to 1 base and at J to 5 bases, leaving 13 bases not matched to a gene. Germline assignment: CDR1 LGHNA and CDR2 YNFKEQ. CDR3 length: 19 amino acids. The CDR3 bases are TGTGCCAGCAGCCAAGTCGGCCGACTAGCGGGGAACCCGAACAATGAGCAGTTCTTC. This gives the protein CASSQVGRLAGNPNNEQFF.

This clone was detected only a few times. The V call is TRBV29-1, the J call TRBJ2-3; TRBD1 aligns across 8 bases. The CDR3 consists of 13 residues. Germline V gives CDR1 SQVTM, CDR2 ANQGSEA. The junction had 1 base not matched to a gene; V was cut back by 2 bases and J by 3 bases. The CDR3 region has the DNA TGCAGCGTTGAACAGGGGGCAACAGATACGCAGTATTTT. It is translated as CSVEQGATDTQYF.

The table lists this clone with a few counts. This rearrangement joins TRBV2 to TRBJ2-7, with no clear D. The V gene's germline CDR1 is SNHLY and CDR2 FYNNEI. The CDR3 is 12 residues long. Trimming took 4 bases from V and 5 from J, leaving 9 bases between them. The CDR3 DNA reads TGTGCCAGCAGTGGAAGTTATAACGAGCAGTACTTC. Encoded protein: CASSGSYNEQYF.

V is TRBV7-2 and J is TRBJ2-7; 8 bases line up with TRBD2. J gave up 5 bases and V 1 base, and 4 bases lay outside the gene matches. The CDR3 spans 14 residues. Looked up from germline, CDR1 is SGHTA and CDR2 is FQGNSA. This CDR3 is CASSLDGRADEQYF. The DNA for the CDR3 is TGTGCCAGCAGCTTAGACGGGAGGGCCGACGAGCAGTACTTC.

This clone has just one count. V gene TRBV5-1 combines with J gene TRBJ2-5; 9 nucleotides match TRBD2. The junction had 4 bases not matched to a gene; V was cut back by 2 bases and J by 5 bases. CDR1 is SGHRS and CDR2 is YFSETQ in the germline V gene. The CDR3 sequence is 14 residues long. The CDR3 DNA reads TGCGCCAGCAGCTTCGCGGGAGGGGCGGAGACCCAGTACTTC. Encoded protein: CASSFAGGAETQYF.

In its sample, this clone was seen a few times. J is TRBJ1-2 and V is TRBV7-2; no reliable D call. The CDR3 consists of 16 residues. V lost 2 bases to trimming and J lost 3 bases, with 16 bases between them. In germline, CDR1 is SGHTA, CDR2 FQGNSA. The CDR3: CASSLYIVGIDYGYTF. As DNA, the CDR3 is TGTGCCAGCAGCTTATACATTGTGGGAATTGACTATGGCTACACCTTC.

Here the CDR3 reads CAWSEIEEGYEQYF. CDR3 bases: TGTGCCTGGAGTGAGATAGAGGAGGGCTACGAGCAGTACTTC. The V gene is TRBV30, the J gene TRBJ2-7, with D perhaps matching TRBD2 (6 bases). This CDR3 contains 14 residues. Trimming took off 1 base at V and 3 bases at J, with 13 bases between the two ends. Germline CDR1 and CDR2: GTSNPN and SVGIG (reference sequence). The full variable domain, its missing parts supplied by reference TRBV30 and TRBJ2-7, is SQTIHQWPATLVQPVGSPLSLECTVEGTSNPNLYWYRQAAGRGLQLLFYSVGIGQISSEVPQNLSASRPQDRQFILSSKKLLLSDSGFYLCAWSEIEEGYEQYFGPGTRLTVT.

This clone was found a few times. The chain combines TRBV29-1 with TRBJ1-1; D not resolved. Germline CDR1 is SQVTM and CDR2 is ANQGSEA. V dropped 3 bases and J dropped 1 base, with 9 bases sitting between them. CDR3 size: 13 residues. CDR3 DNA sequence: TGCAGCGTTGAGGTCAGCCAGAACACTGAAGCTTTCTTT. Translation gives CSVEVSQNTEAFF.

The CDR3 region has the DNA TGTGCCAGCAGCAGTATCAGGGGTACAGGGTGGGGTTCCGAGCAGTACTTC. Translation gives CASSSIRGTGWGSEQYF. The rearrangement joins TRBV7-2 to TRBJ2-7; D is perhaps TRBD1 (6 bases). Between the trimmed V and J ends, which lost 5 bases and 6 bases, there was a span of 26 bases. The CDR3 is 17 residues long. Germline CDR1 is SGHTA and CDR2 is FQGNSA.

The chain uses TRBV2 and TRBJ2-5, with 8 bases identical to TRBD2. V was pared by 6 bases and J by 4 bases, with 7 bases of the junction left unmatched. The CDR3 is made up of 14 amino acids. Per germline, CDR1 SNHLY and CDR2 FYNNEI. The CDR3, as DNA: TGTGCCAGCAGGAGGACTAGCTCCGGAGAGACCCAGTACTTC. It is translated as CASRRTSSGETQYF.

This clone was seen more than once but under ten times. The V gene is TRBV7-2, the J gene TRBJ2-1; D is undetermined. This CDR3 has 14 amino acids. V lost 1 base and J 5 bases, leaving 9 bases between the germline ends. The germline gives CDR1 SGHTA, CDR2 FQGNSA. The CDR3 DNA sequence: TGTGCCAGCAGCTTAGAGCCTTACGACAATGAGCAGTTCTTC. This gives the protein CASSLEPYDNEQFF.

This clone was counted at least ten times. This rearrangement joins TRBV4-3 to TRBJ2-6, with D unresolved. V was trimmed by 1 base and J by 4 bases, leaving 5 bases between them. Germline V gene data show CDR1 as LGHNA and CDR2 as YSLEER. The CDR3 totals 14 residues. CDR3 sequence reads: CASSQANGANVLTF. DNA for the CDR3: TGCGCCAGCAGCCAAGCAAACGGGGCCAACGTCCTGACTTTC.

V usage is TRBV15 and J usage is TRBJ1-2; D might be TRBD1 (6 bases). V was cut by 0 bases and J by 6 bases, with 14 bases left in between. The CDR3 totals 15 residues. Germline V gene sequence: CDR1 LNHNV, CDR2 YYDKDF (reference sequence). DNA of the CDR3: TGTGCCACCAGCAGAGATGCGGGGGCGCGGGATGGCTACACCTTC. Translation: CATSRDAGARDGYTF.

As regards this clone: The sample has other DNA sequences that encode this CDR3 too. The chain combines TRBV28 with TRBJ1-2; D is uncertain. Germline V CDR1 and CDR2: MDHEN, SYDVKM. CDR3 length: 11 residues. V lost 3 bases and J 5 bases, leaving 4 bases between the germline ends. CDR3 sequence: CASSLSYGYTF. The CDR3 DNA reads TGTGCCAGCAGTTTGAGTTATGGCTACACCTTC.

This clone was observed a handful of times. V and J are TRBV30 and TRBJ2-1, with 9 bases lining up with TRBD1. The CDR3 has 15 residues. Trimming at V came to 4 bases and at J to 7 bases, leaving 11 bases not matched to a gene. Germline values: CDR1 GTSNPN, CDR2 SVGIG (reference sequence). Here the CDR3 reads CAWTLGQGFWNEQFF. The CDR3 DNA sequence: TGTGCCTGGACCCTGGGACAGGGTTTTTGGAATGAGCAGTTCTTC.